This TCR beta chain was observed in a study of cytomegalovirus exposure and HLA in healthy donors. As for the study in general: Roughly 80 million unique TCRs from HLA-typed donors made up an early data release.

General observations from the study: Based on reports, TCR beta sequences accurately predicted HLA-A and HLA-B alleles for most subjects. Previous analysis showed most TCR beta V segments were productive about 87% or about 30% of the time.

The PCR employed 60 Vbeta primers together with 13 Jbeta primers. Sequencing was performed with immunoSEQ multiplex PCR; in TCRdb, only in-frame clones are kept and a portion is missing. This sample has 87,000 or so clones; around 64% occur once, and the top ten carry 3.2%. To note about this clone: As yet, its antigen is unknown.

Germline CDR1 is MDHEN and CDR2 is SYDVKM. The ends lost 3 bases at V and 5 bases at J; junction bases unmatched: 7. This CDR3 comprises 15 residues. This sequence was found in a man between 60 and 75 years old in good health and CMV-seronegative. V is TRBV28 and J is TRBJ2-5; 9 nucleotides agree with TRBD2. The material sequenced was PBMCs. CDR3 loop: CASSFLAGGGETQYF. CDR3 nucleotides: TGTGCCAGCAGTTTTCTGGCGGGAGGGGGGGAGACCCAGTACTTC.